The 14 T cell receptor beta chains reported below all come from one sample, sequenced in a study of T cells in localized non-small cell lung cancer. TCRdb's copy holds only in-frame clones and misses some; the assay was immunoSEQ multiplex PCR. Of about 35,000 clones detected, less than 95% appear once; the ten largest clones hold roughly 12%. Sequences were derived from peripheral blood mononuclear cells, sampled before any cancer treatment. Receptor source: a female donor older than 55 with stage II lung adenocarcinoma.

This chain uses TRBV7-2 with TRBJ1-1; 11 bases fit TRBD1. With V trimmed by 5 bases and J by 2 bases, 10 bases remained unmatched. In germline, CDR1 is SGHTA, CDR2 FQGNSA. The CDR3 length is 17 residues. CDR3 amino acids: CASSPSGTGGRNTEAFF. CDR3 sequence (DNA): TGTGCCAGCAGCCCCTCCGGGACAGGGGGACGTAACACTGAAGCTTTCTTT.

As to this clone: At the DNA level, this CDR3 is encoded by other sequences in the same sample as well. The chain employs TRBV28 and TRBJ1-6; tentatively, D is TRBD1 (5 bases). The germline gives CDR1 MDHEN, CDR2 SYDVKM. V was shortened by 1 base and J by 7 bases, with 11 bases between the two germline ends. The CDR3 covers 15 residues. The CDR3 sequence: CASSLLGAENSPLHF. The CDR3 DNA sequence: TGTGCCAGCAGTTTATTAGGGGCGGAAAATTCACCCCTCCACTTT.

V usage is TRBV28 and J usage is TRBJ1-5, with TRBD1 identical over 7 bases. CDR1 and CDR2 (germline): MDHEN, SYDVKM. Germline trimming cut 4 bases from V and 11 bases from J; bases unmatched to any gene: 11. The CDR3 is 14 residues long. In DNA form, the CDR3 reads TGTGCCAGCAGTTCCAACCCGACAGGGCTTGCCCAGCATTTT. Translated, it gives CASSSNPTGLAQHF.

This sequence joins TRBV19 and TRBJ2-5; 9 bases are shared with TRBD2. Trimming removed 5 bases from V and 5 bases from J; junction bases left unmatched: 12. This CDR3 is built from 16 residues. From germline, CDR1 is LNHDA and CDR2 SQIVND (reference sequence). This CDR3 is CASSPPRAGGRETQYF. The CDR3 nucleotides are TGTGCCAGTAGTCCGCCCCGGGCGGGGGGGCGTGAGACCCAGTACTTC.

The genes are TRBV28 and TRBJ1-1; D is uncertain. The CDR3 is made up of 11 amino acids. V lost 7 bases and J 2 bases, leaving 5 bases between the germline ends. Germline loops: CDR1 MDHEN, CDR2 SYDVKM. DNA of the CDR3: TGTGCCAGCAACATAAACACTGAAGCTTTCTTT. It is translated as CASNINTEAFF. The variable domain in full, completed from reference TRBV28 and TRBJ1-1, reads DVKVTQSSRYLVKRTGEKVFLECVQDMDHENMFWYRQDPGLGLRLIYFSYDVKMKEKGDIPEGYSVSREKKERFSLILESASTNQTSMYLCASNINTEAFFGQGTRLTVV.

The V gene is TRBV19, the J gene TRBJ2-5; 9 bases align to TRBD2. The CDR3 covers 19 residues. The germline CDR1 and CDR2 sequences are LNHDA and SQIVND (reference sequence). V lost 10 bases to trimming and J lost 5 bases; unmatched junction nucleotides: 26. This CDR3 reads CAIIKSWLAGLDFYETQYF. CDR3 sequence (DNA): TGTGCCATCATAAAAAGTTGGCTAGCGGGATTGGATTTCTATGAGACCCAGTACTTC.

V is TRBV7-2 and J is TRBJ1-1; 7 bases match TRBD1. The germline V gene encodes CDR1 SGHTA and CDR2 FQGNSA. V gave up 3 bases and J gave up 3 bases; unmatched junction bases: 7. There are 15 residues in the CDR3. The CDR3 sequence is CASSLRQGGYTEAFF. CDR3 nucleotide sequence: TGTGCCAGCAGCTTGCGACAGGGAGGGTACACTGAAGCTTTCTTT.

J is TRBJ1-2 and V is TRBV9; D remains unclear. V was clipped by 1 base and J by 3 bases, with 10 bases between them. The CDR3 loop spans 14 amino acids. CDR1 and CDR2 (germline): SGDLS, YYNGEE. CDR3 bases: TGTGCCAGCAGCGTAACAAGGGCTCACTATGGCTACACCTTC. As protein: CASSVTRAHYGYTF.

The chain recombines TRBV7-3 with TRBJ1-1, with a weak D call TRBD1 (5 bases). The germline V gene has CDR1 SGHTA and CDR2 FQGTGA. V lost 5 bases to trimming and J lost 11 bases, with 18 bases between them. This CDR3 region has 13 residues. The CDR3 region is CASSPSMWAGAFF. The CDR3 DNA reads as TGTGCCAGCAGCCCGTCTATGTGGGCAGGGGCTTTCTTT.

The V and J genes are TRBV6-1 and TRBJ1-1, with D perhaps matching TRBD1 (5 bases). Germline V gives CDR1 MNHNS, CDR2 SASEGT. The CDR3 runs 13 residues. V lost 8 bases, J lost 7 bases, and 17 bases lay in between. The CDR3 region has the DNA TGTGCCAGCTCAAGGGTAGGGGTCGGTGAAGCTTTCTTT. This codes for CASSRVGVGEAFF.

The chain recombines TRBV5-1 with TRBJ1-4, with D possibly TRBD1 on 5 matching bases. Germline V lookup: CDR1 SGHRS, CDR2 YFSETQ. The CDR3 is made up of 14 amino acids. With 4 bases removed from V and 8 bases from J, the gap between germline ends came to 15 bases. The CDR3 DNA sequence: TGCGCCAGCAGCCCGAATAGGGGAGGGGAAAAACTGTTTTTT. Protein: CASSPNRGGEKLFF.

The V and J genes are TRBV19 and TRBJ2-3; D is unclear. Germline V CDR1 and CDR2: LNHDA, SQIVND (reference sequence). V was shortened by 3 bases and J by 2 bases, with 15 bases between the two germline ends. The CDR3 consists of 16 residues. CDR3 residues: CASSMTRQLITDTQYF. The CDR3 DNA reads as TGTGCCAGTAGTATGACAAGGCAGTTAATCACAGATACGCAGTATTTT. Using reference TRBV19 and TRBJ2-3 for the parts outside the CDR3, the full variable domain is DGGITQSPKYLFRKEGQNVTLSCEQNLNHDAMYWYRQDPGQGLRLIYYSQIVNDFQKGDIAEGYSVSREKKESFPLTVTSAQKNPTAFYLCASSMTRQLITDTQYFGPGTRLTVL.

The J gene is TRBJ1-2, the V gene TRBV27; 12 nucleotides match TRBD1. Germline trimming cut 3 bases from V and 7 bases from J; bases unmatched to any gene: 3. CDR1 MNHEY and CDR2 SMNVEV come from the germline V gene (reference sequence). This CDR3 is 14 amino acids long. The CDR3 loop is CASSLGQGATGYTF. In nucleotides, the CDR3 is TGTGCCAGCAGTTTGGGACAGGGGGCCACTGGCTACACCTTC.

The chain recombines TRBV5-1 with TRBJ1-1; D gene unclear. The CDR3 loop spans 14 amino acids. Germline lookup yields CDR1 SGHRS and CDR2 YFSETQ. V lost 0 bases and J lost 4, with 10 bases in between. CDR3 sequence: CASSLEGDGTEAFF. The CDR3 nucleotides are TGCGCCAGCAGCTTGGAGGGAGACGGCACTGAAGCTTTCTTT.